A single TCR beta chain is shown here with its context. No antigen is known for it. No base quality information exists; no much larger clone differs at one position. This sample is drawn from a study of post-analysis software for immune sequencing data (dated by TCRdb to the mid-2010s). With regard to the full study: Relapsing-remitting, secondary progressive and progressive-relapsing multiple sclerosis were recorded as disease courses, and subtype annotation was lacking for some patients. A subset of samples was prepared in parallel using single-end sample barcoding, then pooled and co-amplified after Illumina adapter ligation. The patient repertoires were compared against approximately ten previously published healthy control repertoires obtained from donors aged about 6 to 26 years. Summary of the overall study and its limitations: The control group was slightly older than the multiple sclerosis patient group. About five TRBV segments, including TRBV5-6, TRBV5-1 and TRBV20-1, were significantly more frequent in patients than controls. Strong co-clustering of samples prepared in the same batch was shown by direct clustering with F measure, prompting a batch-effect correction. Compared with controls, multiple sclerosis patients had significantly lower normalized Chao1 diversity, a finding suggesting substantial peripheral T-cell clonal expansion.

TCR beta repertoires were profiled from peripheral blood of about a dozen young patients with multiple sclerosis to demonstrate the VDJtools post-analysis software. The multiple sclerosis patients were children and adolescents ranging in age from about 6 to 17 years. From its cysteine to its phenylalanine, the CDR3 spans 17 amino acids. Just the 51-base CDR3 DNA is kept, in frame starting at base 1. According to the germline V gene (reference sequence), CDR1 reads LNHNV and CDR2 reads YYDKDF. V is shortened by 1 base, J by 2 bases, and the region joining them spans 17 bases. Libraries were built with PCR. Sequenced on an Illumina HiSeq 2500. Unique molecular identifiers were incorporated into TCR beta cDNA libraries to reduce PCR and sequencing biases. Every 1 to 10 million input T cells yielded approximately 500,000 cDNA molecules, meaning each molecule approximated one T cell. Patient libraries were prepared and sequenced with the same protocol used for the earlier healthy control dataset. Samples belonging to the same batch were prepared together, multiplexed and sequenced on a shared HiSeq lane. As for the original processing: MIGEC handled the raw barcoded reads, throwing out single-read molecular identifier groups before consensus assembly and CDR3 extraction. Clonotype tables were post-analysed with VDJtools, and diversity was normalized by down-sampling all datasets to the smallest sample size. To correct batch-related cross-sample contamination, repertoire overlap clustering matched CDR3 amino acid sequences but not nucleotide sequences. TCRdb reprocessing: public reads trimmed at Q25 with fastp, clones called with MiXCR, in-frame beta chains kept. One record per CDR3 amino acid sequence lists the most common genes and DNA. Here the V and J calls rest on TCRdb's processing, not on the authors' analysis. Within this sample are just over 250,000 distinct CDR3 sequences, with 36% of them counted one time only. Around 4.7% of the sample goes to the ten largest clones.

The sequenced material came from blood. The origin of this receptor is a girl aged 5-17 years with multiple sclerosis. The chain uses TRBV15 and TRBJ1-1; the D segment could be TRBD1, given 5 matching bases. The DNA is as follows: TGTGCCACCAGCAGAGGCGGAGGGGACCCTACCAACACTGAAGCTTTCTTT. Its product reads: CATSRGGGDPTNTEAFF.